This record concerns one T cell receptor (beta chain) sequence. What it binds is unknown. This sample was taken from a study of a mutant IDH1 vaccine in newly diagnosed glioma. Study details: Patients began vaccination 4-6 weeks after radiotherapy alone, or with temozolomide cycles. Study-wide points: Changes in the top peripheral T cell clonotypes seemingly had no bearing on pseudoprogression.

CDR1 and CDR2 (germline): LGHNA, YSLEER. The CDR3 is 17 residues long. The V end lost 0 bases, the J end lost 2 bases, and 13 bases lay between the germline ends. Repertoires were generated with immunoSEQ multiplex PCR, while TCRdb's copy carries only in-frame clones and drops some. The data hold roughly 30,000 clones, with roughly four fifths observed a single time. Regarding time point: week 47, end of study. With topical imiquimod, each dose of the vaccine consisted of 300 ug of mutant IDH1 20-mer peptide. Donor tumors were new WHO grade 3 or 4 IDH1-mutant, ATRX-lost astrocytomas. The sequence was collected from a young man with glioma. The chain couples TRBV4-3 to TRBJ1-4, with D unresolved. Specimen: PBMCs, collected from a glioma patient whose treatment included an IDH1 peptide vaccine. The CDR3 loop is CASSQDTRRVTNEKLFF. DNA of the CDR3: TGCGCCAGCAGCCAAGATACGAGGAGGGTCACTAATGAAAAACTGTTTTTT.